The 21 T cell receptor beta chains presented below share a single source sample, sequenced in a study of response to subunit inactivated influenza vaccine. TCRdb recomputed calls from the RT-PCR reads with MiXCR, one row per CDR3 protein. This sample has about 830,000 distinct CDR3 sequences, with approximately 18% found just once. The input for sequencing was PBMCs from blood, taken 5 days after vaccination. All receptors derive from a man between 50 and 59 years old who received an inactivated influenza vaccine.

The sample holds a few counts of this clonotype. The chain employs TRBV10-3 and TRBJ2-4; 7 nucleotides align to TRBD1. Per germline, CDR1 ENHRY and CDR2 SYGVKD. V shed 6 bases, J shed 8 bases, and the junction held 4 bases outside the gene matches. The CDR3 is made up of 12 amino acids. The CDR3, as DNA: TGTGCCATCAGCAACAGGGGAGACATTCAGTACTTC. Residues: CAISNRGDIQYF.

The sample holds a few counts of this clonotype. The V and J genes are TRBV5-1 and TRBJ1-1; 7 nucleotides agree with TRBD1. Germline values: CDR1 SGHRS, CDR2 YFSETQ. The CDR3 has 15 residues. V lost 1 base, J lost 3 bases, and 6 bases stayed unmatched. The CDR3 DNA reads TGCGCCAGCAGCTTGACCGAGACAGGGTACACTGAAGCTTTCTTT. Translated: CASSLTETGYTEAFF.

This chain uses TRBV29-1 with TRBJ1-2, with D possibly matching TRBD1 (6 bases). The CDR3 runs to 13 residues. The germline gives CDR1 SQVTM, CDR2 ANQGSEA. The V end was cut by 5 bases, the J end by 12 bases, with 22 bases between. For the CDR3, the DNA is TGCAGCGTTAGAGGGGGTTTATCGGTCGACAACACCTTC. Translated: CSVRGGLSVDNTF.

This chain links TRBV20-1 with TRBJ2-5; 8 nucleotides align to TRBD2. J lost 5 bases, V lost 3 bases, and 8 bases had no gene match. The CDR3 is 14 residues long. Germline CDR1 and CDR2: DFQATT and SNEGSKA (reference sequence). This CDR3 is CSASISGNVETQYF. CDR3 sequence (DNA): TGCAGTGCTAGCATTAGCGGGAACGTGGAGACCCAGTACTTC.

This clonotype was detected only a few times. The chain has TRBV5-1 and TRBJ2-5, with a tentative D call TRBD1 (6 bases). Trimming cost V 7 bases and J 4 bases, with 20 bases left between them. Per germline, CDR1 SGHRS and CDR2 YFSETQ. CDR3 size: 15 residues. As DNA, the CDR3 is TGCGCCAGCGACCCCGGCAGGGGCAACGGAGAGACCCAGTACTTC. It is translated as CASDPGRGNGETQYF.

The V and J genes are TRBV11-2 and TRBJ2-7; D may match TRBD1 or TRBD2 (6 bases each). CDR1 and CDR2 from the germline V gene are SGHAT and FQNNGV. V gave up 0 bases and J gave up 2 bases, with 11 bases separating them. This CDR3 is built from 15 residues. The CDR3 spells CASSLEWGAPYEQYF. The CDR3 bases are TGTGCCAGCAGCTTAGAATGGGGGGCCCCCTACGAGCAGTACTTC.

The rearrangement links TRBV7-2 to TRBJ2-7; D is undetermined. Germline CDR1 and CDR2: SGHTA and FQGNSA. This CDR3 comprises 15 residues. Trimming cost V 2 bases and J 2 bases, with 13 bases left between them. CDR3: CASSLTGRLPYEQYF. The CDR3 coding sequence is TGTGCCAGCAGCTTAACTGGACGGCTTCCCTACGAGCAGTACTTC.

This chain joins TRBV7-2 and TRBJ2-4; 10 positions agree with TRBD2. With V trimmed by 5 bases and J by 2 bases, 9 bases remained unmatched. The CDR3 totals 17 residues. Germline V gives CDR1 SGHTA, CDR2 FQGNSA. The CDR3: CASSPVVAGGPKNIQYF. In nucleotides, the CDR3 is TGTGCCAGCAGCCCAGTAGTAGCGGGAGGTCCCAAAAACATTCAGTACTTC.

This CDR3 reads CSVRRGGGETQYF. In DNA form, the CDR3 reads TGCAGCGTGAGACGGGGAGGCGGAGAGACCCAGTACTTC. The rearrangement joins TRBV29-1 to TRBJ2-5, with D tentatively TRBD2 (6 bases). Germline V CDR1 and CDR2: SQVTM, ANQGSEA. V lost 6 bases and J 4 bases, leaving 15 bases between the germline ends. CDR3 length equals 13 residues.

Only a few counts were recorded for this clonotype. This chain joins TRBV24-1 and TRBJ2-2, with no clear D. The CDR3 extends over 12 amino acids. The V gene's germline CDR1 is KGHDR and CDR2 SFDVKD. The V gene lost 12 bases and the J gene lost 4 bases, with 11 bases spanning the gap. The CDR3 reads CASAPPTGELFF. In DNA form, the CDR3 reads TGTGCCTCCGCTCCCCCCACCGGGGAGCTGTTTTTT.

This clonotype was picked up a small number of times. The gene calls are TRBV12-3 or TRBV12-4 and TRBJ2-1; TRBD2 matches at 15 bases. The CDR3 length is 18 residues. V trimming: 2 bases; J trimming: 4 bases; junction bases outside the gene matches: 6. The CDR3 bases are TGTGCCAGCAGTTTACCTCAGGGACTAGCGGGGGGATACAATGAGCAGTTCTTC. Translating it yields CASSLPQGLAGGYNEQFF.

Only a few counts were recorded for this clonotype. The chain employs TRBV19 and TRBJ1-1, with TRBD1 identical over 7 bases. CDR3 length equals 13 residues. The germline gives CDR1 LNHDA, CDR2 SQIVND (reference sequence). Trimming at V came to 3 bases and at J to 4 bases, leaving 2 bases not matched to a gene. The CDR3 here is CASSMAGGTEAFF. CDR3 DNA sequence: TGTGCCAGTAGTATGGCAGGGGGCACTGAAGCTTTCTTT.

This clonotype showed up just a few times. The rearrangement joins TRBV5-1 to TRBJ1-5; TRBD1 agrees at 12 bases. Germline V gene sequence: CDR1 SGHRS, CDR2 YFSETQ. This CDR3 contains 17 residues. V was clipped by 4 bases and J by 0 bases; unmatched bases: 5. The CDR3 bases are TGCGCCAGCAGCCCGGGACAGGGGGCATATAGCAATCAGCCCCAGCATTTT. The encoded protein is CASSPGQGAYSNQPQHF.

The chain links TRBV7-9 to TRBJ1-2, with a weak D call TRBD1 (6 bases). The germline V and J ends were trimmed by 5 bases and 9 bases, with 22 bases remaining between them. This CDR3 has 15 residues. Germline V gene sequence: CDR1 SEHNR, CDR2 FQNEAQ (reference sequence). The DNA of the CDR3 is TGTGCCAGCAGCGGGAGGGGGGAGACGACTTTTCGCTACACCTTC. Translating gives CASSGRGETTFRYTF.

This clonotype came up a few times. The chain joins TRBV4-2 to TRBJ2-3, with a tentative D call TRBD2 (6 bases). The V gene's germline CDR1 is LGHNA and CDR2 YNFKEQ. The CDR3 length is 16 residues. V lost 4 bases to trimming and J lost 1 base, with 15 bases between them. CDR3 loop: CASSPASVLGTDTQYF. The CDR3 DNA is TGTGCCAGCAGCCCTGCTAGCGTCCTAGGCACAGATACGCAGTATTTT.

This clonotype was observed many times. The V gene is TRBV4-3, the J gene TRBJ1-2, with a weak D call TRBD1 (5 bases). CDR3 length equals 17 residues. CDR1 LGHNA and CDR2 YSLEER come from the germline V gene. The ends were cut back, 0 bases at V and 6 bases at J, with 20 bases in the middle. CDR3 DNA: TGCGCCAGCAGCCAAGAACGTCGCAGGGTGGGGAGTGATGGCTACACCTTC. Protein sequence: CASSQERRRVGSDGYTF.

The V and J genes are TRBV6-5 and TRBJ2-1; TRBD2 matches at 7 bases. V dropped 0 bases and J dropped 3; count of bases not matched to a gene: 5. The CDR3 is made up of 16 amino acids. Germline V gives CDR1 MNHEY, CDR2 SVGAGI. CDR3 bases: TGTGCCAGCAGTTACTCGGCTAGCGGAGTCTACAATGAGCAGTTCTTC. Translation: CASSYSASGVYNEQFF.

There are a few counts of this clonotype. The chain joins TRBV4-3 to TRBJ2-1, with D tentatively TRBD2 (6 bases). The germline V gene has CDR1 LGHNA and CDR2 YSLEER. Trimming took 1 base from V and 4 from J, leaving 11 bases between them. This CDR3 spans 15 amino acids. The CDR3 DNA sequence: TGCGCCAGCAGCCAAGCCTCAGGGAGGTACAATGAGCAGTTCTTC. Translated, it gives CASSQASGRYNEQFF.

This clonotype came up a few times. The chain joins TRBV7-2 to TRBJ2-7; maybe TRBD2 (6 bases). Trimming removed 5 bases at V and 0 bases at J, with 14 bases between. Germline V gene lookup returns CDR1 SGHTA and CDR2 FQGNSA. This CDR3 has 15 amino acids. CDR3 nucleotide sequence: TGTGCCAGCAGCGTTTCTAGCGTTAGCTCCTACGAGCAGTACTTC. Translation: CASSVSSVSSYEQYF.

This clonotype was recorded at least ten times. This sequence joins TRBV7-6 and TRBJ1-3; D is unclear. Germline assignment: CDR1 SGHVS and CDR2 FNYEAQ. Trimming stripped 1 base from V and 2 bases from J, with 6 bases between. The CDR3 is made up of 14 amino acids. The CDR3 DNA sequence: TGTGCCAGCAGCTTAGATCCGGCTGGAAACACCATATATTTT. This translates into CASSLDPAGNTIYF. The variable domain in full, completed from reference TRBV7-6 and TRBJ1-3, reads GAGVSQSPRYKVTKRGQDVALRCDPISGHVSLYWYRQALGQGPEFLTYFNYEAQQDKSGLPNDRFSAERPEGSISTLTIQRTEQRDSAMYRCASSLDPAGNTIYFGEGSWLTVV.

This clonotype was counted at least ten times. V and J are TRBV20-1 and TRBJ2-1; D gene ambiguous. The germline V and J ends were trimmed by 4 bases and 5 bases, with 18 bases remaining between them. The CDR3 spans 15 residues. Germline V gene data show CDR1 as DFQATT and CDR2 as SNEGSKA (reference sequence). In nucleotides, the CDR3 is TGCAGTGCTACCCCCGCCGGTAGGGCCAACAATGAGCAGTTCTTC. Its protein is CSATPAGRANNEQFF.